This T cell receptor beta chain was obtained from a study of long-term antiretroviral therapy in people with HIV. Overall study findings and caveats: ART preceded a rise in diversity that nonetheless stayed lower than in transplant donor controls. Pre-ART-expanded clones dominated the repertoire at all time points. Blood draws took place between about 2003 and 2017 and possibly involved older ART regimens.

This clone was seen a handful of times. Its target is unknown. V lost 3 bases and J lost 1, with 10 bases in between. Germline V CDR1 and CDR2: MGHRA, YSYEKL. The CDR3 extends over 14 amino acids. A v3.0 immunoSEQ assay was performed at survey level. Some clones are missing from TCRdb's copy, which holds only in-frame ones; the method was immunoSEQ multiplex PCR. In the table there are 25,000 to 35,000 clones, more than 75% of which are singletons. Until DNA extraction, the samples held between 1-10 million cryopreserved PBMC. Sequencing was performed on unsorted PBMCs, taken 2.9 years after starting antiretroviral therapy. The sequence derives from a man aged 45-65 years with HIV. The chain couples TRBV4-1 to TRBJ2-7; D not certain. The CDR3 is CASSHDALSYEQYF. The DNA for the CDR3 is TGCGCCAGCAGCCACGACGCGCTTTCCTACGAGCAGTACTTC.